This TCR beta chain was documented in a study of beta chain features in type 1 diabetes. Study observations and caveats: Researchers caution that PCR might favor shorter templates, equally among patients and controls. Moderate but significant shortening of TCRB CDR3s was recorded in all four CD4+ subsets from Type 1 diabetes patients.

V dropped 2 bases and J dropped 5 bases, with 7 bases sitting between them. The CDR3 totals 13 residues. Looked up from germline, CDR1 is MNHEY and CDR2 is SVGAGI. This clone was detected only a few times. Its antigen is unknown. Every bit of the isolated RNA underwent reverse transcription, so sequencing read expressed TCRB transcripts. Some clones are missing from TCRdb's copy, which holds only in-frame ones; the method was immunoSEQ multiplex PCR. The repertoire consists of approximately 260,000 clones, with about 23% occurring once and the leading ten covering roughly 0.013%. CD4+ naive, central memory, regulatory and stem cell-like memory cells were sorted via CD45RO/CCR7/CD25/CD127/CD95/CD27.

The sequence derives from a young woman with type 1 diabetes. The chain links TRBV6-5 to TRBJ2-1; no reliable D call. Sequenced sample: naive CD4+ T cells from blood. The CDR3 DNA is TGTGCCAGCAGTTACACTCGTCACAATGAGCAGTTCTTC. Translating it yields CASSYTRHNEQFF.